The 16 T cell receptor beta chains listed next were all sequenced from one sample in a study of shared clonotypes between healthy human individuals. The table came from immunoSEQ multiplex PCR; TCRdb's copy has only in-frame clones and leaves some out. The sample lists roughly 100,000 clones, around 71% occurring once. Material: memory CD8+ T cells sorted from blood. Subset denoted: CD45RO+ cells pooled with CCR7-negative TemRA cells. The receptors derive from a woman aged 25 to 39 in good health.

The chain recombines TRBV21-1 with TRBJ2-2; TRBD1 is taken as the D call from the table, unchecked against the DNA. TRBV21-1 is an annotated pseudogene. The CDR3 is 15 residues long. CDR3 residues: CASSSLRDRAGELFF. The CDR3 DNA sequence: TGTGCCAGCAGTTCCCTCCGGGACAGGGCCGGGGAGCTGTTTTTT.

The rearrangement joins TRBV25-1 to TRBJ1-1, with TRBD1 matching 11 bases. CDR3 length equals 16 residues. J gave up 5 bases and V 2 bases, and 7 bases lay outside the gene matches. Germline V gene lookup returns CDR1 MGHDK and CDR2 SYGVNS. The CDR3 DNA is TGTGCCAGCAGTGAACAGGGACAGGGGGAAGGAACTGAAGCTTTCTTT. Amino acids: CASSEQGQGEGTEAFF.

The rearrangement uses TRBV30 and TRBJ1-1; no clear D. In germline, CDR1 is GTSNPN, CDR2 SVGIG (reference sequence). The CDR3 extends over 16 amino acids. Trimming removed 4 bases from V and 0 bases from J, with 18 bases in between. CDR3 region: CAWTRTDFNMNTEAFF. CDR3 coding DNA: TGTGCCTGGACCAGGACGGACTTTAACATGAACACTGAAGCTTTCTTT.

CDR3 residues: CASSFHTGTTYEQYF. The CDR3 DNA follows: TGTGCCAGCAGCTTTCATACAGGGACTACCTACGAGCAGTACTTC. The V call is TRBV7-6, the J call TRBJ2-7; possibly TRBD2 for D (7 bases). Trimming cost V 3 bases and J 2 bases, with 14 bases left between them. The germline V gene has CDR1 SGHVS and CDR2 FNYEAQ. The CDR3 contains 15 residues.

CDR3 bases: TGTGCCAGCAGCCAGTGCCGAAAGACCTATGGCTACACCTTC. Amino acid sequence: CASSQCRKTYGYTF. The V and J genes are TRBV7-7 and TRBJ1-2; D gene uncertain. The germline V gene encodes CDR1 SSHAT and CDR2 FNYEAQ (reference sequence). Trimming removed 5 bases from V and 4 bases from J, with 14 bases in between. This CDR3 has 14 amino acids.

This clone was found many times. This chain links TRBV19 with TRBJ2-1; no clear D gene. Trimming took off 3 bases at V and 5 bases at J, with 11 bases between the two ends. The CDR3 extends over 14 amino acids. CDR1 LNHDA and CDR2 SQIVND come from the germline V gene (reference sequence). CDR3 sequence: CASSIWGGDNEQFF. CDR3 DNA: TGTGCCAGTAGTATCTGGGGTGGGGACAATGAGCAGTTCTTC.

The J gene is TRBJ2-5, the V gene TRBV9, with 7 bases identical to TRBD2. The CDR3 spans 15 residues. V lost 4 bases, J lost 4 bases, and 10 bases stayed unmatched. The germline gives CDR1 SGDLS, CDR2 YYNGEE. CDR3 residues: CASSYGGSPSETQYF. DNA for the CDR3: TGTGCCAGCAGCTATGGCGGGAGTCCGTCAGAGACCCAGTACTTC.

The table lists this clone with many counts. The J gene is TRBJ1-5, the V gene TRBV19; D remains unclear. This CDR3 comprises 15 residues. The germline CDR1 and CDR2 sequences are LNHDA and SQIVND (reference sequence). Trimming stripped 3 bases from V and 7 bases from J, with 16 bases between. CDR3 sequence reads: CASSILPGEAQPQHF. DNA for the CDR3: TGTGCCAGTAGTATTTTGCCGGGTGAGGCGCAGCCCCAGCATTTT.

The chain combines TRBV5-1 with TRBJ1-2; D call uncertain. The CDR3 is 13 residues long. The germline V gene has CDR1 SGHRS and CDR2 YFSETQ. V dropped 2 bases and J dropped 0 bases, with 5 bases sitting between them. The CDR3 spells CASSLSSNYGYTF. The CDR3 nucleotides read TGCGCCAGCAGCTTAAGCTCTAACTATGGCTACACCTTC.

J is TRBJ2-1 and V is TRBV27, with 10 positions matching TRBD2. V was pared by 5 bases and J by 9 bases, with 13 bases of the junction left unmatched. This CDR3 has 16 amino acids. Germline V gene data show CDR1 as MNHEY and CDR2 as SMNVEV (reference sequence). This CDR3 is CASSIIQAGGPSEQFF. In nucleotides, the CDR3 is TGTGCCAGCAGTATCATTCAAGCGGGAGGGCCAAGTGAGCAGTTCTTC.

This chain joins TRBV7-2 and TRBJ2-1; unclear D gene. V lost 0 bases and J 8 bases, leaving 14 bases between the germline ends. The CDR3 spans 15 residues. CDR1 is SGHTA, CDR2 FQGNSA, per germline. The CDR3 DNA sequence: TGTGCCAGCAGCTTAGCAGTACTTTTATTGGATGAGCAGTTCTTC. This encodes CASSLAVLLLDEQFF.

V is TRBV28 and J is TRBJ2-7, with D maybe TRBD2 (5 bases). This CDR3 is 16 amino acids long. V lost 5 bases and J 0 bases, leaving 17 bases between the germline ends. In germline, CDR1 is MDHEN, CDR2 SYDVKM. CDR3 DNA: TGTGCCAGCAGTCCGATGGGAGAGCGGAGCTCCTACGAGCAGTACTTC. Translated, it gives CASSPMGERSSYEQYF.

The chain joins TRBV25-1 to TRBJ2-1; 8 bases match TRBD1. V was clipped by 3 bases and J by 6 bases; unmatched bases: 10. Germline CDR1 MGHDK, CDR2 SYGVNS. This CDR3 has 16 residues. The CDR3 region is CASSEEVTGDSNEQFF. The CDR3 DNA follows: TGTGCCAGCAGTGAGGAGGTGACAGGGGATAGCAATGAGCAGTTCTTC.

This clone turned up a few times. CDR3 loop: CASSDSAGLSYNEQFF. CDR3 nucleotides: TGTGCCAGCAGTGACTCGGCGGGGTTGTCCTACAATGAGCAGTTCTTC. The chain is built from TRBV6-4 and TRBJ2-1; D is perhaps TRBD2 (6 bases). The CDR3 covers 16 residues. The ends were cut back, 0 bases at V and 1 base at J, with 10 bases in the middle. Germline CDR1 MRHNA, CDR2 SNTAGT.

This clone came up many times. J is TRBJ2-1 and V is TRBV11-2; no firm D call. The CDR3 runs 12 residues. Germline V CDR1 and CDR2: SGHAT, FQNNGV. V lost 0 bases, J lost 6 bases, and 3 bases lay in between. CDR3 bases: TGTGCCAGCAGCTTAGAAGCCAATGAGCAGTTCTTC. This encodes CASSLEANEQFF.

This chain connects TRBV19 to TRBJ1-5; no definite D call. V was cut by 0 bases and J by 0 bases, with 12 bases left in between. The CDR3 runs 17 residues. Looked up from germline, CDR1 is LNHDA and CDR2 is SQIVND (reference sequence). This CDR3 is CASSIDQWVHSNQPQHF. CDR3 nucleotides: TGTGCCAGTAGTATAGATCAATGGGTCCATAGCAATCAGCCCCAGCATTTT.